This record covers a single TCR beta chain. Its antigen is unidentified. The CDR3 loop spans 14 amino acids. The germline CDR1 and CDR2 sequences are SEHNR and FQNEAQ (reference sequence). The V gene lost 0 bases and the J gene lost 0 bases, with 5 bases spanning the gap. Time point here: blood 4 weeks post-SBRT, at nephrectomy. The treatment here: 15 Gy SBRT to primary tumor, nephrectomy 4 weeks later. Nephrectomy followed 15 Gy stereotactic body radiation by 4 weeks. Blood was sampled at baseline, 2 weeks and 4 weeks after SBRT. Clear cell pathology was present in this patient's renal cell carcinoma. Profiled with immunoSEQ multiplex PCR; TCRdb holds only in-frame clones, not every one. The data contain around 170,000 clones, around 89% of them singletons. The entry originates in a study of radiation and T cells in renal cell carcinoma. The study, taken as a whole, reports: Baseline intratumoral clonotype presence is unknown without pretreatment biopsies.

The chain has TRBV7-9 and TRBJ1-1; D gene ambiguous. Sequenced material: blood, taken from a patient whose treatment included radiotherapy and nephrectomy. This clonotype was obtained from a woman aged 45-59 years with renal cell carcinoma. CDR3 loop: CASSLAGVNTEAFF. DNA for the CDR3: TGTGCCAGCAGCTTAGCTGGAGTGAACACTGAAGCTTTCTTT.